The 3 T cell receptor beta chains below come from one sample, sequenced in a study of tumor and adjacent non-tumor tissue in lung cancer. No cell sorting was done before RNA was extracted from the tissue. A modified ARM-PCR protocol with three rounds of nested PCR amplified TCRbeta. TCRdb reprocessed the multiplex PCR reads with MiXCR, giving one entry per CDR3 protein. The data show over 60,000 distinct CDR3 sequences, with roughly 73% seen just once and about 28% held by the top ten. The sequencing input was lung tumor tissue. The receptors were sampled from a man between 60 and 70 years old with non-small cell lung cancer.

In regard to this clonotype: One junction end disagrees with the germline gene, perhaps due to a read error. This chain links TRBV10-3 with TRBJ2-1; TRBD2 agrees at 7 bases. The CDR3 spans 13 residues. The germline gives CDR1 ENHRY, CDR2 SYGVKD. In nucleotides, the CDR3 is TGTGCAATCAATGCGGGAGTGGAGGGTGAGCAGTTCTTC. Protein product: CAINAGVEGEQFF.

This clonotype was observed a handful of times. Being one base from a much bigger clone, this may be a read error. The CDR3, as DNA: TGCAGTGCTAGAGATTTTGTAGGGACTAGCCAAAAGACCCAGTACTTC. As protein: CSARDFVGTSQKTQYF. This chain links TRBV20-1 with TRBJ2-5, with 9 bases lining up with TRBD2. From germline, CDR1 is DFQATT and CDR2 SNEGSKA (reference sequence). The CDR3 length is 16 residues.

There are many counts of this clonotype. V gene TRBV28 combines with J gene TRBJ1-5, with a weak D call TRBD1 (5 bases). The germline V and J ends were trimmed by 8 bases and 6 bases, with 26 bases remaining between them. CDR1 is MDHEN, CDR2 SYDVKM, per germline. The CDR3 runs to 17 residues. The CDR3 DNA is TGTGCCAGCCGATCTACTACTCCAGGGCTGGACGGTCAGCCCCAGCATTTT. Amino acids: CASRSTTPGLDGQPQHF. The complete variable domain, with remaining parts taken from reference TRBV28 and TRBJ1-5, reads DVKVTQSSRYLVKRTGEKVFLECVQDMDHENMFWYRQDPGLGLRLIYFSYDVKMKEKGDIPEGYSVSREKKERFSLILESASTNQTSMYLCASRSTTPGLDGQPQHFGDGTRLSIL.